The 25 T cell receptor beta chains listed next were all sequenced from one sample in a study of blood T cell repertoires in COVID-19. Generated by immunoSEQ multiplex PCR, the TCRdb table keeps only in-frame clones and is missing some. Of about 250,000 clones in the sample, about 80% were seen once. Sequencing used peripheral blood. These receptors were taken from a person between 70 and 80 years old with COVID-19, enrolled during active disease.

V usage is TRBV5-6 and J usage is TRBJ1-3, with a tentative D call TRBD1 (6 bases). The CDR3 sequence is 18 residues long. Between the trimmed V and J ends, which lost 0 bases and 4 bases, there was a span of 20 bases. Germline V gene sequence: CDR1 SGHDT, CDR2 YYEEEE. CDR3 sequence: CASSLGGQVTGRGNTIYF. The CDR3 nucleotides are TGTGCCAGCAGCTTGGGCGGCCAAGTGACAGGAAGAGGAAACACCATATATTTT.

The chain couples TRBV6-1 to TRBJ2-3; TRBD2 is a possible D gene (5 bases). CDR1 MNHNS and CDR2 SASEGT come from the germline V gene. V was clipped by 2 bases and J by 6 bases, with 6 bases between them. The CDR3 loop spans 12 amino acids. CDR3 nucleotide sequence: TGTGCCAGCAGTGAAAGAGGGGATACGCAGTATTTT. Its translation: CASSERGDTQYF.

CDR3 protein: CASSRTGTPYEQYF. For the CDR3, the DNA is TGTGCCAGCAGTCGGACAGGGACGCCCTACGAGCAGTACTTC. The V and J genes are TRBV6-5 and TRBJ2-7; the match to TRBD1 covers 8 bases. The CDR3 is made up of 14 amino acids. Looked up from germline, CDR1 is MNHEY and CDR2 is SVGAGI. J lost 2 bases, V lost 5 bases, and 5 bases had no gene match.

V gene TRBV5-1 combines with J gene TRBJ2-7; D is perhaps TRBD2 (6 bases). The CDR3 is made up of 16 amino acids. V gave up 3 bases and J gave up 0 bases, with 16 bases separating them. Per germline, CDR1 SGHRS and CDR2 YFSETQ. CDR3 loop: CASSSSLGAGSYEQYF. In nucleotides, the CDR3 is TGCGCCAGCAGCTCATCTCTTGGAGCGGGCTCCTACGAGCAGTACTTC.

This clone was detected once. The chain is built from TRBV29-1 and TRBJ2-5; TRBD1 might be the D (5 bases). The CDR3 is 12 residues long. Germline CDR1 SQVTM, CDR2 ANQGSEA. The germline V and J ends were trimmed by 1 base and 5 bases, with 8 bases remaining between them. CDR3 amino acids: CSVEAGIETQYF. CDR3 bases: TGCAGCGTTGAAGCAGGGATTGAGACCCAGTACTTC.

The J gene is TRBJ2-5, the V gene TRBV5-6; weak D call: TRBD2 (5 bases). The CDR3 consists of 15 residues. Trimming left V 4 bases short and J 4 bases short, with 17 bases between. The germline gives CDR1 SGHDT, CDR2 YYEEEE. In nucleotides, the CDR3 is TGTGCCAGCAGCCCCCCTATGGGCAGCGGAGAGACCCAGTACTTC. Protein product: CASSPPMGSGETQYF.

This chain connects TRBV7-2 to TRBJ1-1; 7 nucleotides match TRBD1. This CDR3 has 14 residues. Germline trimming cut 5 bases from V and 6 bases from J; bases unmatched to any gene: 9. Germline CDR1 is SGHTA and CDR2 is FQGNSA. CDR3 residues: CASSPRLGTAEAFF. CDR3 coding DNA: TGTGCCAGCAGCCCCCGGTTGGGGACAGCTGAAGCTTTCTTT.

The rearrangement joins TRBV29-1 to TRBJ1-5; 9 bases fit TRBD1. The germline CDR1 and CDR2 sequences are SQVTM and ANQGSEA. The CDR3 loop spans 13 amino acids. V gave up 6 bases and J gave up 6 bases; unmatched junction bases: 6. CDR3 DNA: TGCAGCGTGAGGACAGGGGAGGGTCAGCCCCAGCATTTT. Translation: CSVRTGEGQPQHF.

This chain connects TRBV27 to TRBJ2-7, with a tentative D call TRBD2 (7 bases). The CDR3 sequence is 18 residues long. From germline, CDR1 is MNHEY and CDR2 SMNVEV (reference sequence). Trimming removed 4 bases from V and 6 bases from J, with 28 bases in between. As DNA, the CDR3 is TGTGCCAGCAGTTCCCTCCAATCCCCTTGGAGGGGAGGGGGCGAGCAGTACTTC. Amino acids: CASSSLQSPWRGGGEQYF.

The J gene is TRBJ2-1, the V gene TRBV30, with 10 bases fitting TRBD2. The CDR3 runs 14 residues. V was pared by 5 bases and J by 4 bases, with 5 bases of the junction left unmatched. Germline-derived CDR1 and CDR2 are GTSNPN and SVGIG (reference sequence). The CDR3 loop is CAWGRTSGYNEQFF. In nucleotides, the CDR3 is TGTGCCTGGGGGAGGACTAGCGGATACAATGAGCAGTTCTTC.

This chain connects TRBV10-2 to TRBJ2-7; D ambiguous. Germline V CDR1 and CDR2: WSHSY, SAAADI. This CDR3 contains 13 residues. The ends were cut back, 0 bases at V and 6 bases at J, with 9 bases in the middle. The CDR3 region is CASSESRSGEQYF. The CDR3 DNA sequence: TGCGCCAGCAGTGAGTCAAGGTCGGGCGAGCAGTACTTC.

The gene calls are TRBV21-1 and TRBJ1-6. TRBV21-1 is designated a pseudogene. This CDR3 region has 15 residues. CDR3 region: CASRGGPFIFSPLHF. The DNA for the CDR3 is TGTGCCAGCAGGGGGGGACCTTTTATTTTTTCACCCCTCCACTTT.

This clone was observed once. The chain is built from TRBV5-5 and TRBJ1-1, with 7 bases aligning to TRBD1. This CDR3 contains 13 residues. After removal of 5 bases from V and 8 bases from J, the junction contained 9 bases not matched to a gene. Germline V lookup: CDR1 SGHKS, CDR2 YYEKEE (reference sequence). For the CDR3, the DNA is TGTGCCAGCAGATCAATACAGGGGAACGAAGCTTTCTTT. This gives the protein CASRSIQGNEAFF.

The DNA for the CDR3 is TGTGCCAGCAGCTTGATCAGACCGAGGGAGCAGTACTTC. Its translation: CASSLIRPREQYF. The V call is TRBV7-2, the J call TRBJ2-7, with no clear D. This CDR3 has 13 residues. Germline V gene data show CDR1 as SGHTA and CDR2 as FQGNSA. V lost 3 bases and J 7 bases, leaving 13 bases between the germline ends.

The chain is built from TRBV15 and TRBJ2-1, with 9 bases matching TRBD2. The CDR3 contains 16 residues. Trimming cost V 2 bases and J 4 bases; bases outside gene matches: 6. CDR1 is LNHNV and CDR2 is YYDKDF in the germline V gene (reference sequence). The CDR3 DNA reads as TGTGCCACCAGCAGACTAGCGGGGAACCTATACAATGAGCAGTTCTTC. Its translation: CATSRLAGNLYNEQFF.

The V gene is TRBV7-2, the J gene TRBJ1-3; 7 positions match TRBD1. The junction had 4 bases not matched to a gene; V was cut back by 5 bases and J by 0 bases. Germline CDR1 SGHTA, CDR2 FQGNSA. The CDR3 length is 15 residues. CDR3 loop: CASSQAGGSGNTIYF. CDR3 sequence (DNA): TGTGCCAGCAGCCAAGCAGGGGGCTCTGGAAACACCATATATTTT.

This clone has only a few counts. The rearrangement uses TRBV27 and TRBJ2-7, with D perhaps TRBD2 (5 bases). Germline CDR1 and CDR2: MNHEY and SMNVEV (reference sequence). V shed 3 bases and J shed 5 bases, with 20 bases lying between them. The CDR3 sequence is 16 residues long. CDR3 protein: CASSLNSLGRSHEQYF. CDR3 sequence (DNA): TGTGCCAGCAGTTTGAATAGTCTGGGGAGAAGTCACGAGCAGTACTTC.

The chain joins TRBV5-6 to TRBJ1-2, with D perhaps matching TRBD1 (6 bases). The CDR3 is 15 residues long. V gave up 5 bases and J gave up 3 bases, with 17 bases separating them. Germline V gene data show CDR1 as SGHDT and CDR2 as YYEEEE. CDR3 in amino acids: CASRYTGRGDYGYTF. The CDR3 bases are TGTGCCAGCAGATATACAGGGCGAGGGGACTATGGCTACACCTTC. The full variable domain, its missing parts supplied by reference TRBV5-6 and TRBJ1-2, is DAGVTQSPTHLIKTRGQQVTLRCSPKSGHDTVSWYQQALGQGPQFIFQYYEEEERQRGNFPDRFSGHQFPNYSSELNVNALLLGDSALYLCASRYTGRGDYGYTFGSGTRLTVV.

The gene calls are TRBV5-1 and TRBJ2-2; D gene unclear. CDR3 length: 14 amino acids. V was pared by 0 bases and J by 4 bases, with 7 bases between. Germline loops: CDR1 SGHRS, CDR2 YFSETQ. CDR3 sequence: CASSLGPVTGELFF. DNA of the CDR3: TGCGCCAGCAGCTTGGGCCCGGTCACCGGGGAGCTGTTTTTT.

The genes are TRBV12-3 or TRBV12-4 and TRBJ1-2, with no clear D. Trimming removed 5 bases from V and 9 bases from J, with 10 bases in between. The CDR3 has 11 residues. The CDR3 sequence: CASSLGGRYTF. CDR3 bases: TGTGCCAGCAGTCTAGGAGGGCGCTACACCTTC.

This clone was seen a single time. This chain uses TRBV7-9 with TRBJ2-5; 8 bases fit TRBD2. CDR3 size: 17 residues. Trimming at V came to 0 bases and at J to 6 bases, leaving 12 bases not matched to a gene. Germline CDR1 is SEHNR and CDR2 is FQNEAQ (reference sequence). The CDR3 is CASSLAGSGVVSKTQYF. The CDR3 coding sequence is TGTGCCAGCAGCTTAGCCGGTAGCGGGGTGGTGTCAAAGACCCAGTACTTC.

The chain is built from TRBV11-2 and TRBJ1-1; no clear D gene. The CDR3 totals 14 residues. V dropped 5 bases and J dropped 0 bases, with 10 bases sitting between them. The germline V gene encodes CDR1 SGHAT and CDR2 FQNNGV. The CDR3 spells CASSPGRVNTEAFF. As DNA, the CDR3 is TGTGCCAGCAGCCCCGGGAGGGTGAACACTGAAGCTTTCTTT.

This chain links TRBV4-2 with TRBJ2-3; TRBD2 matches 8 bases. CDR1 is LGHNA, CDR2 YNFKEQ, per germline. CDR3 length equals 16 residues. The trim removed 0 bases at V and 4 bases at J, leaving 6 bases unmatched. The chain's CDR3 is CASSQETGGNPDTQYF. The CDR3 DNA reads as TGTGCCAGCAGCCAAGAGACGGGAGGGAATCCAGATACGCAGTATTTT.

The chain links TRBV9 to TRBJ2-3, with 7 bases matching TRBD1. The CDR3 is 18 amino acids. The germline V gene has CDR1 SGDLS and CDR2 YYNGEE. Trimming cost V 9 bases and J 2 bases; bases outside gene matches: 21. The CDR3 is CATRNRDRPYGDTDTQYF. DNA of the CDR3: TGTGCCACCAGAAACAGGGACAGACCTTACGGAGACACAGATACGCAGTATTTT.

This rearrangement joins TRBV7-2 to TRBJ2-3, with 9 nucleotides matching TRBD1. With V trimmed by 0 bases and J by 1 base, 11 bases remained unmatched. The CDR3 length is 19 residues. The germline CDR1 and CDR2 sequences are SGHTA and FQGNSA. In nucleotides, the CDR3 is TGTGCCAGCAGCTTAGCCGGAGGAGGACAGGGGAGGGGCACAGATACGCAGTATTTT. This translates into CASSLAGGGQGRGTDTQYF.